This T cell receptor beta chain comes out of a study of PD-L1 blockade in urothelial cancer. Locally advanced or metastatic urothelial carcinoma was present in patients. In this sample, this clone turned up a few times. Some clones are missing from TCRdb's copy, which holds only in-frame ones; the method was immunoSEQ multiplex PCR. The data show 44,000 or so clones, with almost 85% seen just once and about 3.3% held by the top ten. From germline, CDR1 is MNHEY and CDR2 SMNVEV (reference sequence). This CDR3 has 18 residues. Trimming removed 6 bases from V and 0 bases from J; junction bases left unmatched: 15.

The chain recombines TRBV27 with TRBJ1-2; TRBD1 agrees at 8 bases. The clonotype was recovered from a man in his sixties or seventies with urothelial cancer. Sequencing used PBMCs, obtained around atezolizumab (anti-PD-L1) treatment. CDR3 in amino acids: CASSLTRSQGAANYGYTF. The DNA for the CDR3 is TGTGCCAGCAGCTTAACCCGATCTCAGGGGGCCGCTAACTATGGCTACACCTTC.